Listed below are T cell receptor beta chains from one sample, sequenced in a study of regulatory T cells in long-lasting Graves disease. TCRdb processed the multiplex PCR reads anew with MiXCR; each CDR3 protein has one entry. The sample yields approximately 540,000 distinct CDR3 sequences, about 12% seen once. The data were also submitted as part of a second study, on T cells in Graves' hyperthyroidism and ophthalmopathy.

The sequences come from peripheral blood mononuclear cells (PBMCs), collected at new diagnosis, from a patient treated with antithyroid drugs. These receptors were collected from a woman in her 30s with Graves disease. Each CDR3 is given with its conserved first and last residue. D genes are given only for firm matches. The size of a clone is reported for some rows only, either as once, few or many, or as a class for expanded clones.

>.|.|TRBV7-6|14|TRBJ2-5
CASSHDLARETQYF
TGTGCCAGCAGCCACGATCTTGCGAGAGAGACCCAGTACTTC
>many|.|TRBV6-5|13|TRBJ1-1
CASSWGPGRYAFF
TGTGCCAGCAGTTGGGGGCCAGGGAGGTATGCTTTCTTT
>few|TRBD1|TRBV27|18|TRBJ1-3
CASSGGGRGRLPGNTIYF
TGTGCCAGCAGTGGAGGGGGCAGGGGGCGCCTACCTGGAAACACCATATATTTT
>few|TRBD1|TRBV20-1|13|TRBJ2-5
CSAPTGFVETQYF
TGCAGTGCTCCGACAGGGTTTGTAGAGACCCAGTACTTC
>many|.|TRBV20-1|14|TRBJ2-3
CSALPGRLTDTQYF
TGCAGTGCTCTACCGGGACGTTTGACAGATACGCAGTATTTT
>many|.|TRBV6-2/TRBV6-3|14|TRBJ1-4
CASRIEVGIGKLFF
TGTGCCAGCAGAATTGAGGTCGGAATTGGAAAACTGTTTTTT
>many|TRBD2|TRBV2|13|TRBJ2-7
CASTSGRVYEQYF
TGTGCCAGCACTAGCGGGAGGGTCTACGAGCAGTACTTC
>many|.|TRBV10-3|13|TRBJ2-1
CATRDAPFDEQFF
TGTGCCACCCGGGACGCACCCTTCGATGAGCAGTTCTTC
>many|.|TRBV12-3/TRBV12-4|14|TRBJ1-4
CASSLRQGGEKLFF
TGTGCCAGCAGCTTAAGACAAGGAGGGGAAAAACTGTTTTTT
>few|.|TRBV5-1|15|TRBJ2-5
CASSLARGSQETQYF
TGCGCCAGCAGCTTGGCCAGGGGATCCCAAGAGACCCAGTACTTC
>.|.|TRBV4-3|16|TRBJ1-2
CASSQDLDLGRYGYTF
TGCGCCAGCAGCCAAGATCTCGATTTAGGGAGATATGGCTACACCTTC
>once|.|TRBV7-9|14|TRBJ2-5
CASSSGPQGETQYF
TGTGCCAGCAGCTCCGGACCGCAGGGAGAGACCCAGTACTTC
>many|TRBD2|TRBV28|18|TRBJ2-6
CASSLSLAGGSGANVLTF
TGTGCCAGCAGTTTATCCCTAGCGGGAGGTAGTGGGGCCAACGTCCTGACTTTC
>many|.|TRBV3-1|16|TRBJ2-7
CASSQSFATRQGKQYF
TGTGCCAGCAGCCAAAGTTTCGCGACTAGGCAAGGAAAGCAGTACTTC
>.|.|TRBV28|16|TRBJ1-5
CASSFWDTGNNQPQHF
TGTGCCAGCAGTTTTTGGGATACAGGGAATAATCAGCCCCAGCATTTT
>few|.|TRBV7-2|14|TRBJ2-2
CASSLVRLTGELFF
TGTGCCAGCAGCTTAGTAAGGCTAACCGGGGAGCTGTTTTTT
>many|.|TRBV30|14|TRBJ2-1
CAWNRDIESYEQFF
TGTGCCTGGAACCGGGACATCGAAAGTTATGAGCAGTTCTTC
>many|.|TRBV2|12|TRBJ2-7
CASRGRSYEQYF
TGTGCCAGCAGAGGACGGTCCTACGAGCAGTACTTC
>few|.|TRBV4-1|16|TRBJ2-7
CASSQVAEFLTYEQYF
TGCGCCAGCAGCCAAGTAGCGGAGTTCCTTACCTACGAGCAGTACTTC
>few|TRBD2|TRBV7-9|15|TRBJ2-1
CASSRVGTRSDEQFF
TGTGCCAGCAGCCGAGTCGGGACTAGAAGCGATGAGCAGTTCTTC